The text below deals with one TCR beta chain. Its cognate antigen is unknown. This sample's time point: sample taken at primary tumor resection. Via MiXCR, TCRdb re-called the 5' RACE reads, giving one row per CDR3 protein. The sample lists more than 2,000 distinct CDR3 sequences; approximately 11% were seen once. This sample is drawn from a study of spatial heterogeneity in lung cancer. As for the study in general: Sequences of the beta chain were consistently detected in greater numbers than alpha-chain sequences. Matched bulk RNA-seq yielded a T cell transcriptional module score. Counts of TCR transcripts in tumor regions correlated strongly with that score.

This CDR3 is built from 14 residues. V lost 4 bases and J lost 3, with 12 bases in between. Germline lookup yields CDR1 LGHDT and CDR2 YNNKEL (reference sequence). General study findings and limits: Counts for ubiquitous and regional expanded TCRs went along with ubiquitous and regional nonsynonymous mutations, respectively. Tumor mutation counts were tracked by expanded intratumoral alpha and beta TCR counts.

The starting material was lung tumor tissue, obtained at surgery. The TCR was taken from a female donor with early-stage non-small cell lung cancer. J is TRBJ2-5 and V is TRBV3-1, with D tentatively TRBD1 or TRBD2 (5 bases each). The CDR3 DNA follows: TGTGCCAGCAGCCCAGTGGGGGTTGAAGAGACCCAGTACTTC. Its protein product is CASSPVGVEETQYF.